This T cell receptor beta chain was documented in a study of patients and donors after allogeneic stem cell transplantation. The junction had 12 bases not matched to a gene; V was cut back by 7 bases and J by 0 bases. CDR3 length: 18 amino acids. The germline CDR1 and CDR2 sequences are SGHDN and FVKESK. TCRdb re-called the RT-PCR reads through MiXCR, storing one row per CDR3 protein. This table holds tens of thousands of distinct CDR3 sequences, roughly 48% found once. Material: blood, either unsorted or a sorted T cell fraction (not recorded which). The chain joins TRBV14 to TRBJ1-3; TRBD1 agrees at 10 bases. This TCR came from a human donor who was either an allogeneic HSCT recipient or a stem cell or donor lymphocyte infusion donor (not recorded which). It is not recorded whose cells these are; they may come from a transplant donor. CDR3 sequence (DNA): TGTGCCAGCAAACAACATCCGGGACAGGGGACCTCTGGAAACACCATATATTTT. Translating it yields CASKQHPGQGTSGNTIYF. The full variable domain, rest sourced from reference TRBV14 and TRBJ1-3, is EAGVTQFPSHSVIEKGQTVTLRCDPISGHDNLYWYRRVMGKEIKFLLHFVKESKQDESGMPNNRFLAERTGGTYSTLKVQPAELEDSGVYFCASKQHPGQGTSGNTIYFGEGSWLTVV.